This TCR beta chain stems from a study of spatial heterogeneity in lung cancer. TCRdb redid the calling of the 5' RACE reads with MiXCR, one entry per CDR3 protein. The data contain some 80,000 distinct CDR3 sequences, under 8.5% of them seen just once; the ten biggest clones take up 6% to 7%. Indicated time point: sample taken at primary tumor resection. Tumor, nontumor lung or frozen PBMC supplied whole RNA that was sequenced unsorted. This clonotype has a count of ten or more. V lost 7 bases to trimming and J lost 5 bases; unmatched junction nucleotides: 9. The germline V gene encodes CDR1 MNHEY and CDR2 SVGEGT. The CDR3 runs to 15 residues.

The sample was PBMCs, taken at surgery. The chain recombines TRBV6-2 or TRBV6-3 with TRBJ2-7; TRBD1 aligns across 12 bases. The sequence derives from a male donor with early-stage non-small cell lung cancer. The CDR3 region has the DNA TGTGCCAGCATCTTCCGAGGGACAGGGGGCAACGAGCAGTACTTC. Translated: CASIFRGTGGNEQYF.